The 16 T cell receptor beta chains presented below share a single source sample, sequenced in a study of control samples from healthy donors and cancer patients (dated by TCRdb to about 2020). The library was prepared using the immunoSEQ multiplex PCR assay. TCRdb provides this immuneACCESS table in a form limited to in-frame rearrangements. Some clones are lacking; in checked studies, under half of them reflect an unresolved V gene, and why the rest are absent is not known. The sample yields under 65,000 clones; around nine tenths were counted once. The ten biggest clones cover roughly 1.2% of the sample. The sequenced sample was PBMCs. These receptors all come from a woman aged 45-65 years with colorectal cancer.

This rearrangement joins TRBV7-3 to TRBJ2-7; tentative D call: TRBD1 (7 bases). Per germline, CDR1 SGHTA and CDR2 FQGTGA. The CDR3 totals 15 residues. V was trimmed by 5 bases and J by 4 bases, leaving 18 bases between them. The CDR3 loop is CASSPTGQGGYEQYF. The CDR3 DNA reads as TGTGCCAGCAGCCCTACCGGGCAGGGGGGTTACGAGCAGTACTTC.

The rearrangement links TRBV7-9 to TRBJ2-1, with 12 positions matching TRBD1. The CDR3 is 15 residues long. The junction had 10 bases not matched to a gene; V was cut back by 6 bases and J by 10 bases. Germline CDR1 reads SEHNR; CDR2 reads FQNEAQ (reference sequence). In nucleotides, the CDR3 is TGTGCCAGCAGTTCCCGGGACAGGGGGCGCGGAGAGCAGTTCTTC. This encodes CASSSRDRGRGEQFF.

In its sample, this clone was seen once. The chain recombines TRBV5-1 with TRBJ2-7; D is undetermined. In germline, CDR1 is SGHRS, CDR2 YFSETQ. The CDR3 loop spans 13 amino acids. V was shortened by 2 bases and J by 2 bases, with 8 bases between the two germline ends. This chain's CDR3 is CASSFASAYEQYF. CDR3 sequence (DNA): TGCGCCAGCAGCTTTGCGAGTGCCTACGAGCAGTACTTC.

The V and J genes are TRBV5-8 and TRBJ1-5; TRBD1 agrees at 7 bases. Germline CDR1 and CDR2: SGHTS and YDEGEE. The CDR3 sequence is 13 residues long. V trimming: 4 bases; J trimming: 6 bases; junction bases outside the gene matches: 4. CDR3 residues: CASSETGIQPQHF. In DNA, the CDR3 is TGTGCCAGCAGCGAGACAGGGATTCAGCCCCAGCATTTT.

V gene TRBV5-8 combines with J gene TRBJ1-1; 8 bases align to TRBD1. CDR3 length: 17 amino acids. CDR1 and CDR2 (germline): SGHTS, YDEGEE. Losses at the gene ends were 3 bases for V and 1 base for J; bases not matched to a gene: 11. CDR3 bases: TGTGCCAGCAGCTCTCCGCAGGGGGCCCCCAGGAACACTGAAGCTTTCTTT. Translation gives CASSSPQGAPRNTEAFF.

V and J are TRBV5-4 and TRBJ2-1; 9 bases agree with TRBD1. The CDR3 runs to 15 residues. J was trimmed by 10 bases and V by 3 bases; bases with no gene match: 11. The germline V gene encodes CDR1 SGHNT and CDR2 YYREEE (reference sequence). The CDR3 sequence is CASSSGTGRSGEQFF. CDR3 bases: TGTGCCAGCAGCTCCGGGACAGGGCGGTCCGGGGAGCAGTTCTTC.

CDR3 coding DNA: TGTGCCAGCAGTTTACGGGCAGAGCCCGAGCAGTACTTC. Protein product: CASSLRAEPEQYF. The rearrangement joins TRBV28 to TRBJ2-7; D not resolved. Germline values: CDR1 MDHEN, CDR2 SYDVKM. The ends were cut back, 2 bases at V and 6 bases at J, with 11 bases in the middle. The CDR3 is 13 residues long.

This chain's CDR3 is CASSRRGIGTDTQYF. Here the CDR3 DNA reads TGTGCCAGCAGCCGCAGGGGGATTGGCACAGATACGCAGTATTTT. The chain recombines TRBV7-9 with TRBJ2-3; TRBD1 matches at 7 bases. CDR1 is SEHNR, CDR2 FQNEAQ, per germline (reference sequence). The J segment lost 1 base and the V segment lost 5 bases, leaving 6 bases of the junction unmatched. This CDR3 is built from 15 residues.

The J gene is TRBJ1-2, the V gene TRBV5-1; 10 positions match TRBD1. V lost 3 bases, J lost 7 bases, and 12 bases stayed unmatched. The V gene's germline CDR1 is SGHRS and CDR2 YFSETQ. The CDR3 consists of 16 residues. The CDR3 region has the DNA TGCGCCAGCAGCTCCGGGACAGGGGAATTCGTACGTGGCTACACCTTC. Protein sequence: CASSSGTGEFVRGYTF.

This chain uses TRBV7-8 with TRBJ2-4; 8 bases map to TRBD1. The CDR3 consists of 13 residues. CDR1 SGHVS and CDR2 FQNEAQ come from the germline V gene. The ends lost 1 base at V and 10 bases at J; junction bases unmatched: 3. The CDR3 nucleotides are TGTGCCAGCAGCTTAGAAAGGACAGGGATTCAGTACTTC. This sequence encodes CASSLERTGIQYF.

This rearrangement joins TRBV19 to TRBJ1-1; 7 bases line up with TRBD1. This CDR3 has 14 amino acids. V was clipped by 8 bases and J by 1 base; unmatched bases: 7. CDR1 is LNHDA and CDR2 is SQIVND in the germline V gene (reference sequence). The CDR3 nucleotides are TGTGCCAGTGCCTACGGGACAGAGAACACTGAAGCTTTCTTT. Its protein product is CASAYGTENTEAFF.

This chain uses TRBV7-9 with TRBJ2-1, with 10 bases matching TRBD1. The CDR3 loop spans 15 amino acids. With 5 bases clipped from V and 8 bases from J, the junction kept 9 bases outside the gene matches. Germline V CDR1 and CDR2: SEHNR, FQNEAQ (reference sequence). CDR3 loop: CASSLRQGAMDEQFF. In DNA form, the CDR3 reads TGTGCCAGCAGCCTCCGACAGGGGGCTATGGATGAGCAGTTCTTC.

The chain uses TRBV10-3 and TRBJ1-5, with D perhaps matching TRBD1 (5 bases). V lost 4 bases to trimming and J lost 1 base, with 8 bases between them. The germline CDR1 and CDR2 sequences are ENHRY and SYGVKD. The length of the CDR3 is 14 residues. CDR3 loop: CAISAGESNQPQHF. The CDR3 nucleotides are TGTGCCATCAGTGCGGGGGAGAGCAATCAGCCCCAGCATTTT.

A word on this clone: Other DNA sequences within the sample encode an identical CDR3. The chain employs TRBV18 and TRBJ1-1; perhaps TRBD1 as D (5 bases). V lost 3 bases and J lost 1, with 6 bases in between. CDR1 KGHSH and CDR2 LQKENI come from the germline V gene. This CDR3 contains 13 residues. CDR3 DNA: TGTGCCAGCTCACCCACAGGGAACACTGAAGCTTTCTTT. Residues: CASSPTGNTEAFF.

The gene calls are TRBV5-4 and TRBJ1-4; perhaps TRBD1 as D (5 bases). CDR1 is SGHNT and CDR2 is YYREEE in the germline V gene (reference sequence). The length of the CDR3 is 15 residues. V was pared by 4 bases and J by 6 bases, with 16 bases between. In DNA, the CDR3 is TGTGCCAGCAGCCCGTCTCCCGGGACTCATGAAAAACTGTTTTTT. Its translation: CASSPSPGTHEKLFF. Filled out from reference TRBV5-4 and TRBJ1-4, the complete variable domain reads ETGVTQSPTHLIKTRGQQVTLRCSSQSGHNTVSWYQQALGQGPQFIFQYYREEENGRGNFPPRFSGLQFPNYSSELNVNALELDDSALYLCASSPSPGTHEKLFFGSGTQLSVL.

This chain links TRBV7-2 with TRBJ2-3; 10 positions match TRBD2. This CDR3 region has 18 residues. V shed 3 bases, J shed 0 bases, and the junction held 9 bases outside the gene matches. Per the germline V gene, CDR1 is SGHTA and CDR2 is FQGNSA. CDR3 in DNA: TGTGCCAGCAGCTTTAGCGGGGGGCCCCTAGATAGCACAGATACGCAGTATTTT. Translating gives CASSFSGGPLDSTDTQYF.